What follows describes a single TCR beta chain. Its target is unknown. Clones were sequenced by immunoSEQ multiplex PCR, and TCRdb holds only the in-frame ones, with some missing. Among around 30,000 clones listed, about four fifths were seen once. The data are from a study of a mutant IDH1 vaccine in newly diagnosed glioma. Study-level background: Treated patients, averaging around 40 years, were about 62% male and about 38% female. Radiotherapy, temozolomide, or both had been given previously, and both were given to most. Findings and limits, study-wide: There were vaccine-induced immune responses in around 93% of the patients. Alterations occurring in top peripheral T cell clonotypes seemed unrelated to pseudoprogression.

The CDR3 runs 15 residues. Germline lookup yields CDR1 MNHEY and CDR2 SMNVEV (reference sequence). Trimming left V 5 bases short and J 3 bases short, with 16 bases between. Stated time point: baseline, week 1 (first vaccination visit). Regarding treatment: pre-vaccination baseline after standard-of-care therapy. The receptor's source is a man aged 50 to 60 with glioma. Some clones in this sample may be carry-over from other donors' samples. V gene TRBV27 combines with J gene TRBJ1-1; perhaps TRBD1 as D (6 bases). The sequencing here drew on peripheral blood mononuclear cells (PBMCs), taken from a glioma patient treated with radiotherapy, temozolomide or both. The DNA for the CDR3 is TGTGCCAGCAGTCCCGATCGGGGGGCGTACACTGAAGCTTTCTTT. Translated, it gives CASSPDRGAYTEAFF.